This T cell receptor beta chain was observed in a study of cytomegalovirus exposure and HLA in healthy donors (dated by TCRdb to about 2017). In terms of the full investigation: According to an earlier analysis of 587 of the donors, about 179 million T cells yielded 90 million to 130 million unique TCR beta sequences and less than 300 Gb of sequence data. An early release covering 500 to 750 HLA-typed donors comprised approximately 300 gigabases of sequencing data and 65 million to 100 million unique TCR sequences. Among the roughly 390 genotyped donors, around 81% belonged to the genetic ancestry cluster associated with self-reported Caucasian donors. The aim of the study was to test whether cataloging public T cell receptors could identify signatures of past pathogen exposure. The T cell repertoires of roughly 660 subjects were profiled by immunosequencing and related to cytomegalovirus serostatus. Along with the approximately 600-subject first cohort, a separate validation cohort of over a hundred different subjects was used. To predict cytomegalovirus infection status, the study combined high-throughput TCR immunosequencing, statistical association of individual TCRs with disease status, and machine learning. A later analysis re-examined previously published TCR beta repertoires from more than 550 donors and added high-resolution HLA genotyping to investigate patterns of TCR occurrence. Rather than drawing on any new phenotypic data, the later analysis identified candidate immune exposures from TCR beta sequences and the way those sequences occurred across donors. In an earlier analysis of a few hundred of the donors, high-throughput TCR beta sequencing was used to judge whether each TCR beta V gene segment behaved as functional or pseudogenic. Donor age, sex, ethnicity and CMV serostatus were compiled alongside the repertoire data. In a later genetic analysis, genome-wide SNP genotypes for about 55% of the 666 donors were used, and that subset was treated as a discovery cohort. Every discovery cohort repertoire had been produced on one sequencing platform. Both class I and class II loci were covered by HLA typing, at four-digit resolution. Typing coverage varied by locus: about 620-640 donors for A, B, C, DRB1 and DQB1; roughly 500 for DQA1; about 570 for DPA1; 450 to 480 for DPB1. Roughly 5 DR-DQ haplotypes were handled as single units for association and clustering, since linkage in the cohort was strong. Among roughly 400 genotyped donors of the cohort, an average of about 240,000 unique TCR beta nucleotide sequences was sequenced per donor, of which about 19% were non-productive.

Broader findings and caveats from the paper: A later analysis found that HLA-associated TCR beta chains were more clonally expanded and had lower generation probabilities than equally common non-associated chains. In a later genetic analysis, a missense DCLRE1C variant was associated with V-gene and J-gene trimming of TCR beta chains, and the association was replicated in an independent cohort. CMV serostatus was the only immune exposure information available for the cohort. Cytomegalovirus status was reported to be diagnosed by the classifier with high specificity and sensitivity in both the original and validation cohorts. Because counts were too low, approximately 15 rarely observed V segments, including chromosome 9 orphons, were excluded from the earlier analysis of 500 to 700 of the donors. According to a later analysis, TCR association rates differed among HLA loci, with DRB1 alleles showing the most associated TCRs and HLA-C alleles showing the fewest. Compared with the approximately 600-donor mean, donors in an Asian-associated ancestry cluster had fewer N-insertions in productive TCRs, according to a later genetic analysis. A few of the identified cytomegalovirus-associated TCR beta chains were confirmed in vitro to be specific for cytomegalovirus antigens. A later analysis found that most CMV-associated TCR beta chains appeared HLA-restricted, with HLA associations seemingly driven largely by CMV exposure. In a later analysis, about 16,000 TCR beta sequences were associated with specific HLA alleles at a false discovery rate of 0.05. Most TCR sequences were observed very rarely across donors, whereas some public TCRs were present in many individuals. The 87-base-pair reads could not distinguish some IMGT-functional V segments, including TRBV6-2 and TRBV6-3, so those segments were excluded. Correlated functional status among segregating V segments might be attributable to linkage disequilibrium, but an unknown experimental factor could not be ruled out. The sequencing pipeline was judged likely to have produced a cluster of highly shared sequence variants as a technical artifact. Because some donors lacked HLA typing at each locus, the association tests relied only on the typed subset. Broadly in line with IMGT annotations, most TCR beta V segments showed up in productive rearrangements about 87% or about 30% of the time in an earlier analysis of 450 to 750 of the donors. The cohort was sequenced for TCR beta chains only, and without alpha or paired-chain data the features that could be detected were limited. It was suggested by the authors that the approach could potentially be generalized to other disease states and immunological phenotypes. The presence/absence analyses assumed that sequencing depth was roughly uniform across donors, and that assumption may not be true. When HLA alleles, especially DR and DQ, strongly co-occurred, attributing TCR associations to individual alleles was difficult. Several of the top co-occurrence clusters appeared to be linked to parvovirus B19, influenza, CMV and Epstein-Barr virus, according to a later analysis. The study listed 170 or so TCR beta chains as associated with cytomegalovirus. A further reported finding was that TCR beta sequences accurately predicted the HLA-A and HLA-B alleles for most subjects in the first cohort.

The cohort was made up of approximately 700 healthy bone marrow donors. At the time of sampling, every cohort member was nominally healthy, though immune exposures that went unrecorded were likely present. The donor was CMV seropositive and was included in the group of 250 to 300 seropositive cohort members. A peripheral blood sample was collected from each donor, and TCR beta sequencing was performed on peripheral blood mononuclear cells. Genomic DNA extraction from the blood cell samples was performed with the Qiagen DNeasy Blood Extraction Kit. On this clone: Its antigen has not been determined. The record has no base qualities; no much larger clone is one base away.

V loses 6 bases at its end and J loses 1 base; junction bases beyond the gene matches: 9. From the cysteine up to the phenylalanine, the CDR3 has a length of 17 residues. Only the CDR3 part of the read is kept: 51 bases, read in frame from the first base. Via the germline V gene (reference sequence), CDR1 is LNHDA and CDR2 SQIVND. The library was obtained by the immunoSEQ multiplex PCR assay. For the multiplex PCR, a mixture combining 60 forward primers for TCR Vbeta segments and 13 reverse primers for TCR Jbeta segments was used. A multiplex PCR assay on genomic DNA amplified the CDR3 region of rearranged TCR beta genes. The amplified TCR beta libraries were sequenced on the Illumina HiSeq System as 87-base-pair reads. As for the original processing: A later analysis tallied roughly 80 million unique TCR beta chains across the 660 or so repertoires, and about 10 million of those chains were shared by two or more donors. Raw reads were error-corrected and collapsed into unique sequences by a nearest-neighbor algorithm in which closely related sequences were merged to remove PCR and sequencing errors. To assign V, D and J gene segments, CDR3 sequences were aligned to IMGT reference sequences. Each retained sequence needed at least a six-nucleotide match to both a V gene segment and a J gene segment. Rearrangements were classified as productive when the CDR3 lacked stop codons and remained in frame with V and J, and all other rearrangements were classified as non-productive. CDR3 was defined by IMGT convention, running from the second conserved V-encoded cysteine to the conserved J-encoded phenylalanine. The earlier analysis of about 610 of the donors excluded any sequence lacking an unambiguous match to a single V gene segment. An earlier analysis of several hundred of the donors called V segments functional above 56.7% productive rearrangements and segregating when the between-donor standard deviation exceeded 5%. To diagnose cytomegalovirus status from the catalog of TCR beta chain sequences, a statistical classification framework was built. In a later analysis, V and J genes were assigned by comparing TCR nucleotide sequences against IMGT/GENE-DB human TR gene sequences. A later analysis assigned CDR3 sequences and most-parsimonious VDJ recombination scenarios with the TCRdist pipeline. In a later analysis, each TCR beta chain was defined by its CDR3 amino acid sequence together with its V-gene family, and reads lacking a unique V-gene family were excluded. In a later analysis, 450 to 600 highly shared, low-generation-probability nucleotide sequences were removed to address suspected cross-contamination and a sequencing artifact. In a later analysis, a clonal expansion index for each public chain was calculated from normalized within-repertoire ranks of inferred template counts. A later analysis computed generation probabilities with a VDJ recombination model fitted to out-of-frame rearrangements, and checked the results against IGoR. A later analysis scored TCR-TCR, TCR-HLA and TCR-CMV co-occurrence with hypergeometric tests, applying a repertoire-size bias correction to TCR pairs. To estimate false discovery rates, a later analysis permuted the HLA or CMV assignments 20 times. In a later analysis, co-occurring TCRs were grouped using DBSCAN, and TCRdist sequence similarity was added for clustering within HLA-allele-positive subsets. For co-occurrence clustering, repertoires with fewer than 30,000 or more than 120,000 public chains were excluded, along with roughly 5 repertoires with anomalous nucleotide sharing. Here the immuneACCESS table is served through TCRdb, limited to in-frame sequences with V and J called. Missing clones are a known gap in these copies; in checked studies unresolved V genes cover under half, and the rest lacks a known reason. D and trimming come from the DNA, and the V and J calls and clone size come from that table. The sample table records almost 200,000 clones; 70% to 80% of these occur just once. The biggest ten clones account for 0.35% to 0.5% of the sample.

The V gene is TRBV19 and the J gene is TRBJ2-4, with 10 bases matching TRBD2. The sequenced sample consisted of PBMCs. The TCR comes from a male donor in good health and CMV-seropositive. This receptor has the CDR3 CASSRAGGGGAKNIQYF. The DNA is as follows: TGTGCCAGTAGCCGAGCGGGAGGGGGAGGGGCCAAAAACATTCAGTACTTC.